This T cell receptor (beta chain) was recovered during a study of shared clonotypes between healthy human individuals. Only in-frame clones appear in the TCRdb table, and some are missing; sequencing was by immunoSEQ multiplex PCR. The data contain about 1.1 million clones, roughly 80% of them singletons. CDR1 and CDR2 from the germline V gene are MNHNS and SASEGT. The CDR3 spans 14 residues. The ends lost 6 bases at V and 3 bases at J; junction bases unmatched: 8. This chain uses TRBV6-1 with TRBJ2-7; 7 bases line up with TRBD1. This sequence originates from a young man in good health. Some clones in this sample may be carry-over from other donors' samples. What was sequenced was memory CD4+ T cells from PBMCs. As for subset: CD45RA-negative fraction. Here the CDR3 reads CASSLTGLDYEQYF. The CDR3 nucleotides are TGTGCCAGCAGCCTGACAGGGTTGGACTACGAGCAGTACTTC.